The table lists the clone carrying this T cell receptor beta chain with a few counts. The V and J ends lost 5 bases and 3 bases respectively, with 17 bases between them. CDR1 is DFQATT and CDR2 is SNEGSKA in the germline V gene (reference sequence). The length of the CDR3 is 14 residues. These data come from a study of blood T cells in healthy people across ages. The wider study: About one barcoded beta molecule was captured per two T cells (by template switching).

Alongside a J-beta primer mix, a sample-barcoded 5' primer served in a second PCR lasting roughly 6 to 11 cycles. TCRdb reanalysed the 5' RACE reads using MiXCR and keeps one entry per CDR3 protein. The sample has some 1,000,000 distinct CDR3 sequences, 20% to 25% seen once. These sequences were also reported in another study, on T cells of mothers and their children.

The sequenced sample consisted of blood. The clonotype originates from a girl between 2 and 10 years old in good health. The chain carries TRBV20-1 and TRBJ2-7; D may be TRBD1 (5 bases). CDR3 sequence reads: CSAGPAGPYYEQYF. The CDR3 nucleotides are TGCAGTGCTGGTCCAGCAGGGCCCTACTACGAGCAGTACTTC.